The next 27 T cell receptor beta chains were all read from a single sample in a study of blood T cell repertoires in COVID-19. Produced via immunoSEQ multiplex PCR; TCRdb's table is partial and in-frame only. The repertoire holds some 40,000 clones, with approximately 91% as singletons. Sequences were obtained from peripheral blood. The receptors derive from a man aged 45-60 years with active COVID-19.

The genes are TRBV7-3 and TRBJ2-3, with D perhaps TRBD1 (5 bases). The CDR3 totals 14 residues. Germline V gene sequence: CDR1 SGHTA, CDR2 FQGTGA. The ends were cut back, 0 bases at V and 4 bases at J, with 8 bases in the middle. The CDR3 here is CASSLTAGSDTQYF. For the CDR3, the DNA is TGTGCCAGCAGCTTAACGGCAGGGTCAGATACGCAGTATTTT.

This chain connects TRBV30 to TRBJ1-3, with D possibly matching TRBD1 (5 bases). The CDR3 spans 12 residues. Trimming removed 3 bases from V and 9 bases from J, with 12 bases in between. Germline V gene lookup returns CDR1 GTSNPN and CDR2 SVGIG (reference sequence). As DNA, the CDR3 is TGTGCCTGGAGAGTAACCCAGGGCACCATATATTTT. It yields the protein CAWRVTQGTIYF.

J is TRBJ2-1 and V is TRBV29-1; tentative D call: TRBD2 (6 bases). Trimming pared 1 base from V and 9 bases from J, leaving 13 bases between. Per the germline V gene, CDR1 is SQVTM and CDR2 is ANQGSEA. This CDR3 has 13 residues. CDR3 protein: CSVEGLVQGEQFF. CDR3 sequence (DNA): TGCAGCGTTGAAGGACTAGTTCAGGGTGAGCAGTTCTTC.

This CDR3 is CASSLGAGGYEQYF. The CDR3 nucleotides are TGTGCCAGCAGCTTAGGGGCAGGGGGGTACGAGCAGTACTTC. The rearrangement joins TRBV7-8 to TRBJ2-7, with D perhaps matching TRBD1 (7 bases). Germline loops: CDR1 SGHVS, CDR2 FQNEAQ. Trimming stripped 1 base from V and 4 bases from J, with 11 bases between. This CDR3 has 14 residues.

The chain combines TRBV29-1 with TRBJ2-6; D might be TRBD1 (5 bases). Germline V gene sequence: CDR1 SQVTM, CDR2 ANQGSEA. The V end lost 7 bases, the J end lost 0 bases, and 13 bases lay between the germline ends. This CDR3 comprises 15 residues. The CDR3 DNA sequence: TGCAGCGCTTGGACACCCCTCTCTGGGGCCAACGTCCTGACTTTC. Translated: CSAWTPLSGANVLTF. Based on the CDR3 plus reference TRBV29-1 and TRBJ2-6, the full variable domain is SAVISQKPSRDICQRGTSLTIQCQVDSQVTMMFWYRQQPGQSLTLIATANQGSEATYESGFVIDKFPISRPNLTFSTLTVSNMSPEDSSIYLCSAWTPLSGANVLTFGAGSRLTVL.

Concerning this clone itself: The same CDR3 can be traced to other DNA sequences in this sample. The chain recombines TRBV30 with TRBJ1-1, with a possible D match to TRBD1 (6 bases). The germline V gene has CDR1 GTSNPN and CDR2 SVGIG (reference sequence). Trimming stripped 3 bases from V and 3 bases from J, with 11 bases between. The CDR3 sequence is 13 residues long. As DNA, the CDR3 is TGTGCCTGGAGCCCAGGGGTGGACACTGAAGCTTTCTTT. Translated, it gives CAWSPGVDTEAFF.

J is TRBJ1-1 and V is TRBV5-1; no clear D gene. Germline loops: CDR1 SGHRS, CDR2 YFSETQ. The CDR3 is 14 residues long. V lost 0 bases and J lost 4, with 10 bases in between. The CDR3 bases are TGCGCCAGCAGCTTGGCCATGGGGAGCACTGAAGCTTTCTTT. This sequence encodes CASSLAMGSTEAFF. Based on the CDR3 plus reference TRBV5-1 and TRBJ1-1, the full variable domain is KAGVTQTPRYLIKTRGQQVTLSCSPISGHRSVSWYQQTPGQGLQFLFEYFSETQRNKGNFPGRFSGRQFSNSRSEMNVSTLELGDSALYLCASSLAMGSTEAFFGQGTRLTVV.

The rearrangement uses TRBV5-1 and TRBJ2-4; unclear D gene. CDR1 and CDR2 (germline): SGHRS, YFSETQ. The CDR3 sequence is 14 residues long. The V and J ends lost 4 bases and 6 bases respectively, with 14 bases between them. CDR3 protein: CASSPLSGGNIQYF. The CDR3 nucleotides are TGCGCCAGCAGCCCCCTAAGTGGCGGAAACATTCAGTACTTC.

The genes are TRBV30 and TRBJ1-2; D not resolved. Deletions cut 4 bases from V and 2 bases from J, with 11 bases between. The CDR3 contains 13 residues. Germline assignment: CDR1 GTSNPN and CDR2 SVGIG (reference sequence). The CDR3 coding sequence is TGTGCCTGGAAGGAGGGCTTCAACTATGGCTACACCTTC. Residues: CAWKEGFNYGYTF.

This clone was observed a handful of times. The V call is TRBV6-5, the J call TRBJ2-7; 9 nucleotides line up with TRBD1. CDR3 length: 15 amino acids. V lost 6 bases to trimming and J lost 5 bases; unmatched junction nucleotides: 11. CDR1 and CDR2 (germline): MNHEY, SVGAGI. DNA of the CDR3: TGTGCCAGCAGGGTGAGGGGACAGGGCGGCCACGAGCAGTACTTC. Protein sequence: CASRVRGQGGHEQYF.

The count of this clone is one. V usage is TRBV7-2 and J usage is TRBJ1-2; 10 bases fit TRBD1. CDR3 length: 16 amino acids. The V and J ends lost 3 bases and 4 bases, in that order; junction bases with no gene match: 8. Germline CDR1 is SGHTA and CDR2 is FQGNSA. The CDR3 DNA is TGTGCCAGCAGCTTCCCCGGGACAGGGGAGGGCTATGGCTACACCTTC. Translation: CASSFPGTGEGYGYTF.

The genes are TRBV2 and TRBJ1-4; 7 nucleotides line up with TRBD1. This CDR3 is 14 amino acids long. CDR1 SNHLY and CDR2 FYNNEI come from the germline V gene. V lost 7 bases and J lost 8; bases outside the gene matches: 10. CDR3 sequence: CASTRQGPREKLFF. Written as DNA, the CDR3 is TGTGCCAGCACCCGACAGGGCCCGAGGGAAAAACTGTTTTTT.

The chain uses TRBV30 and TRBJ1-1, with a tentative D call TRBD1 (6 bases). V was trimmed by 3 bases and J by 0 bases, leaving 11 bases between them. The CDR3 is 14 residues long. Germline CDR1 GTSNPN, CDR2 SVGIG (reference sequence). The CDR3 sequence: CAWSAGQMNTEAFF. The CDR3 bases are TGTGCCTGGAGCGCCGGACAGATGAACACTGAAGCTTTCTTT.

The chain is built from TRBV6-5 and TRBJ1-1; 8 bases line up with TRBD1. V lost 5 bases and J lost 1; bases outside the gene matches: 3. Germline CDR1 MNHEY, CDR2 SVGAGI. The CDR3 has 14 amino acids. In nucleotides, the CDR3 is TGTGCCAGCAGTCGGGACAGGTCGAACACTGAAGCTTTCTTT. Protein: CASSRDRSNTEAFF.

The chain joins TRBV5-1 to TRBJ2-7; TRBD2 agrees at 7 bases. Germline V CDR1 and CDR2: SGHRS, YFSETQ. The length of the CDR3 is 14 residues. The V gene end was trimmed by 4 bases and the J gene end by 3 bases; junction bases not matched to a gene: 7. DNA of the CDR3: TGCGCCAGCAGCCAGGGCGGGGGATTCTACGAGCAGTACTTC. Protein product: CASSQGGGFYEQYF.

The V call is TRBV5-1, the J call TRBJ2-5; D is possibly TRBD2 (7 bases). The CDR3 contains 14 residues. Germline V gene sequence: CDR1 SGHRS, CDR2 YFSETQ. V was pared by 10 bases and J by 5 bases, with 21 bases between. For the CDR3, the DNA is TGCGCCTCTGGGGCGGGGGCCCTACAGGAGACCCAGTACTTC. Translation gives CASGAGALQETQYF.

The V call is TRBV2, the J call TRBJ1-6; D is possibly TRBD1 (5 bases). V lost 8 bases, J lost 1 base, and 9 bases lay in between. The germline CDR1 and CDR2 sequences are SNHLY and FYNNEI. This CDR3 contains 14 residues. The CDR3 loop reads CASGGTSYNSPLHF. Written as DNA, the CDR3 is TGTGCCAGCGGCGGGACTTCCTATAATTCACCCCTCCACTTT.

The chain employs TRBV6-6 and TRBJ2-1; 7 bases align to TRBD2. This CDR3 has 15 amino acids. Germline lookup yields CDR1 MNHNY and CDR2 SVGAGI (reference sequence). V gave up 2 bases and J gave up 7 bases; unmatched junction bases: 8. Written as DNA, the CDR3 is TGTGCCAGCAGTTACGGGGGGAGGGCGGAAAATGAGCAGTTCTTC. This gives the protein CASSYGGRAENEQFF.

A remark on this clone: Other DNA variants within this sample encode the same CDR3. This chain uses TRBV7-2 with TRBJ1-1; maybe TRBD1 (6 bases). Trimming stripped 5 bases from V and 2 bases from J, with 12 bases between. In germline, CDR1 is SGHTA, CDR2 FQGNSA. The CDR3 loop spans 14 amino acids. The CDR3: CASSPGAANTEAFF. For the CDR3, the DNA is TGTGCCAGCAGCCCAGGGGCAGCCAACACTGAAGCTTTCTTT.

CDR3 sequence: CASSKRTSGSQGNEQFF. CDR3 nucleotide sequence: TGTGCCAGTAGTAAACGGACTAGCGGGAGTCAGGGCAATGAGCAGTTCTTC. V and J are TRBV19 and TRBJ2-1, with 13 positions matching TRBD2. With V trimmed by 4 bases and J by 6 bases, 9 bases remained unmatched. Germline CDR1 LNHDA, CDR2 SQIVND (reference sequence). The CDR3 covers 17 residues.

The CDR3 coding sequence is TGTGCCAGCAGCATTATAGCGGGAGTTAGCGAGCAGTACTTC. It yields the protein CASSIIAGVSEQYF. J is TRBJ2-7 and V is TRBV7-2; 9 nucleotides line up with TRBD2. Germline CDR1 and CDR2: SGHTA and FQGNSA. The CDR3 spans 14 residues. V shed 5 bases, J shed 6 bases, and the junction held 8 bases outside the gene matches.

The chain employs TRBV13 and TRBJ2-6, with D perhaps TRBD1 (5 bases). Germline V CDR1 and CDR2: PRHDT, FYEKMQ (reference sequence). V gave up 1 base and J gave up 2 bases, with 12 bases separating them. The CDR3 has 17 amino acids. DNA of the CDR3: TGTGCCAGCAGCTTAGATTCCAGGGCAACTGGGGCCAACGTCCTGACTTTC. Protein product: CASSLDSRATGANVLTF. Full variable domain (rest looked up from reference TRBV13 and TRBJ2-6): AAGVIQSPRHLIKEKRETATLKCYPIPRHDTVYWYQQGPGQDPQFLISFYEKMQSDKGSIPDRFSAQQFSDYHSELNMSSLELGDSALYFCASSLDSRATGANVLTFGAGSRLTVL.

This clone came up a few times. This chain links TRBV29-1 with TRBJ2-3; TRBD2 matches 11 bases. V dropped 7 bases and J dropped 13; count of bases not matched to a gene: 7. Per germline, CDR1 SQVTM and CDR2 ANQGSEA. This CDR3 has 11 residues. The CDR3 DNA sequence: TGCAGCGCAACAACTAGCGGGAGAGAGTATTTT. Encoded protein: CSATTSGREYF.

Of note for this clone: This sample includes further DNA sequences coding for the same CDR3. The chain uses TRBV27 and TRBJ1-6; 7 bases are a match to TRBD1. The CDR3 length is 16 residues. The junction had 4 bases not matched to a gene; V was cut back by 5 bases and J by 0 bases. Germline V gene lookup returns CDR1 MNHEY and CDR2 SMNVEV (reference sequence). This CDR3 reads CASSPTGSSYNSPLHF. In nucleotides, the CDR3 is TGTGCCAGCAGTCCGACAGGGAGCTCCTATAATTCACCCCTCCACTTT.

The rearrangement joins TRBV6-1 to TRBJ1-2, with D possibly being TRBD1 (5 bases). The V and J ends lost 3 bases and 12 bases respectively, with 14 bases between them. Per germline, CDR1 MNHNS and CDR2 SASEGT. This CDR3 is built from 12 residues. The CDR3 reads CASSDNRRDHTF. CDR3 coding DNA: TGTGCCAGCAGTGATAACCGGAGGGACCACACCTTC.

In DNA form, the CDR3 reads TGCGCCAGCAGCCAAGAAGGGGCGGGGGCGCAGGCCGATGGCTACACCTTC. The encoded protein is CASSQEGAGAQADGYTF. The rearrangement uses TRBV4-3 and TRBJ1-2, with D perhaps TRBD1 (6 bases). The CDR3 length is 17 residues. Germline CDR1 reads LGHNA; CDR2 reads YSLEER. Trimming shortened V by 0 bases and J by 6 bases, and 20 bases separated the two germline ends.

This rearrangement joins TRBV6-2 or TRBV6-3 to TRBJ1-4; D is possibly TRBD1 (5 bases). The V end lost 4 bases, the J end lost 8 bases, and 11 bases lay between the germline ends. The CDR3 extends over 13 amino acids. Germline V CDR1 and CDR2: MNHEY, SVGEGT. CDR3 coding DNA: TGTGCCAGCAGTTGGGGCCTGCGGGAAAAACTGTTTTTT. Amino acids: CASSWGLREKLFF.